Below are 10 T cell receptor beta chains sequenced from a single sample in a study of siplizumab effects on memory and regulatory T cells. Sequencing used immunoSEQ multiplex PCR; TCRdb keeps in-frame clones, though not all of them. Of 70,000 or so clones listed, about 89% are singletons. Sequenced sample: CD8+ T cells sorted from blood. Receptors were obtained from a human donor in good health.

The count of this clone is one. The chain is built from TRBV5-6 and TRBJ2-1; 9 nucleotides agree with TRBD2. J was trimmed by 7 bases and V by 2 bases; bases with no gene match: 7. The CDR3 is 15 amino acids. Per germline, CDR1 SGHDT and CDR2 YYEEEE. CDR3 residues: CASSFVLAGLNEQFF. CDR3 nucleotide sequence: TGTGCCAGCAGCTTCGTTCTAGCGGGATTGAATGAGCAGTTCTTC.

CDR3 amino acids: CASRTGGMAGELFF. The CDR3 DNA reads TGTGCCAGCAGGACGGGAGGGATGGCCGGGGAGCTGTTTTTT. The chain couples TRBV25-1 to TRBJ2-2; 8 bases line up with TRBD2. After removal of 6 bases from V and 6 bases from J, the junction contained 6 bases not matched to a gene. This CDR3 has 14 residues. Looked up from germline, CDR1 is MGHDK and CDR2 is SYGVNS.

The chain links TRBV5-8 to TRBJ1-1, with TRBD1 matching 7 bases. There are 15 residues in the CDR3. CDR1 and CDR2 (germline): SGHTS, YDEGEE. J was trimmed by 4 bases and V by 1 base; bases with no gene match: 7. The CDR3 DNA sequence: TGTGCCAGCAGCTTGTGGACAGGCCCCGTCACTGAAGCTTTCTTT. Translated: CASSLWTGPVTEAFF.

This chain uses TRBV11-2 with TRBJ2-7; TRBD2 matches at 12 bases. CDR3 size: 16 residues. Germline assignment: CDR1 SGHAT and CDR2 FQNNGV. With 0 bases clipped from V and 4 bases from J, the junction kept 4 bases outside the gene matches. CDR3 DNA: TGTGCCAGCAGCTTAGAGAGGACTAGCGGGGTTTACGAGCAGTACTTC. This encodes CASSLERTSGVYEQYF. The complete variable domain, with remaining parts taken from reference TRBV11-2 and TRBJ2-7, reads EAGVAQSPRYKIIEKRQSVAFWCNPISGHATLYWYQQILGQGPKLLIQFQNNGVVDDSQLPKDRFSAERLKGVDSTLKIQPAKLEDSAVYLCASSLERTSGVYEQYFGPGTRLTVT.

The rearrangement joins TRBV4-1 to TRBJ2-7; 7 nucleotides line up with TRBD1. Germline-derived CDR1 and CDR2 are MGHRA and YSYEKL. This CDR3 has 15 amino acids. Trimming took 1 base from V and 4 from J; bases not matched to a gene: 7. The CDR3 reads CASSQAIQGLYEQYF. In DNA form, the CDR3 reads TGCGCCAGCAGCCAAGCAATACAGGGGTTGTACGAGCAGTACTTC.

The chain joins TRBV12-5 to TRBJ1-6, with D perhaps matching TRBD1 (5 bases). This CDR3 contains 15 residues. Per the germline V gene, CDR1 is LGHNT and CDR2 is FRNRAP. Trimming took 5 bases from V and 3 from J, leaving 11 bases between them. The DNA of the CDR3 is TGTGCTAGTGGTACCGCCGGGGGCTATAATTCACCCCTCCACTTT. The encoded protein is CASGTAGGYNSPLHF.

This clone was picked up a small number of times. The V and J genes are TRBV10-3 and TRBJ1-1, with D possibly matching TRBD1 (5 bases). The CDR3 has 14 amino acids. The ends were cut back, 4 bases at V and 4 bases at J, with 13 bases in the middle. Germline V CDR1 and CDR2: ENHRY, SYGVKD. CDR3 loop: CAISVRDGSTEAFF. Written as DNA, the CDR3 is TGTGCCATCAGTGTCAGGGATGGTAGCACTGAAGCTTTCTTT.

The V gene is TRBV27, the J gene TRBJ2-7; D is undetermined. V lost 0 bases, J lost 3 bases, and 12 bases lay in between. CDR1 is MNHEY and CDR2 is SMNVEV in the germline V gene (reference sequence). The CDR3 totals 15 residues. Here the CDR3 reads CASSLSRSTFYEQYF. CDR3 coding DNA: TGTGCCAGCAGTTTATCTCGTTCGACATTCTACGAGCAGTACTTC.

The chain employs TRBV6-5 and TRBJ2-5; 7 nucleotides match TRBD1. With V trimmed by 0 bases and J by 5 bases, 6 bases remained unmatched. The CDR3 sequence is 15 residues long. In germline, CDR1 is MNHEY, CDR2 SVGAGI. The CDR3 sequence: CASSYSGDREETQYF. CDR3 bases: TGTGCCAGCAGTTACTCAGGAGACAGGGAGGAGACCCAGTACTTC.

CDR3 amino acids: CASSSLAGDSPRNTIYF. CDR3 nucleotides: TGTGCCAGCAGCTCATTGGCAGGCGATTCACCCCGAAACACCATATATTTT. The chain uses TRBV7-9 and TRBJ1-3; unclear D gene. CDR1 SEHNR and CDR2 FQNEAQ come from the germline V gene (reference sequence). The CDR3 sequence is 17 residues long. V lost 4 bases, J lost 5 bases, and 21 bases lay in between.